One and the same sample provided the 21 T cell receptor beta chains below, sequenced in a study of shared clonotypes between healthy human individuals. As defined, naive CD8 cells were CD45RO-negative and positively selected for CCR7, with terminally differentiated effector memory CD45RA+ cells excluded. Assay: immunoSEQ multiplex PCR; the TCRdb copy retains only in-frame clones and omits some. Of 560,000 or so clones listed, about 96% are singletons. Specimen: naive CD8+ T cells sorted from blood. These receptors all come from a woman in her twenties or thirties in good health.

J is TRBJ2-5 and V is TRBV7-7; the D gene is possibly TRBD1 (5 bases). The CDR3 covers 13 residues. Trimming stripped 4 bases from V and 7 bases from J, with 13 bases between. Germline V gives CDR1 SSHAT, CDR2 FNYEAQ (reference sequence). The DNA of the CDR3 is TGTGCCAGCAGCTCCTCCGTGCAGGGGACCCAGTACTTC. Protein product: CASSSSVQGTQYF.

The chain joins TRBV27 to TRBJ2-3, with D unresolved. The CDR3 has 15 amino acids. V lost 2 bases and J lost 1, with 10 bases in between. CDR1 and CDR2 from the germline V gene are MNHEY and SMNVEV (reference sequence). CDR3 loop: CASSLVGSRTDTQYF. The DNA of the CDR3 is TGTGCCAGCAGTTTAGTGGGATCCCGCACAGATACGCAGTATTTT.

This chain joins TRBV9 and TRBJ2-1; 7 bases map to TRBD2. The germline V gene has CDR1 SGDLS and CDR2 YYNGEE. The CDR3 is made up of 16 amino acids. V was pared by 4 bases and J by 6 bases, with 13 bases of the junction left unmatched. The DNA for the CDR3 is TGTGCCAGCAGCACCTCTTGGGGGGAGGGCCCCAATGAGCAGTTCTTC. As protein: CASSTSWGEGPNEQFF. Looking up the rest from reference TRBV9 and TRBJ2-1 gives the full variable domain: DSGVTQTPKHLITATGQRVTLRCSPRSGDLSVYWYQQSLDQGLQFLIQYYNGEERAKGNILERFSAQQFPDLHSELNLSSLELGDSALYFCASSTSWGEGPNEQFFGPGTRLTVL.

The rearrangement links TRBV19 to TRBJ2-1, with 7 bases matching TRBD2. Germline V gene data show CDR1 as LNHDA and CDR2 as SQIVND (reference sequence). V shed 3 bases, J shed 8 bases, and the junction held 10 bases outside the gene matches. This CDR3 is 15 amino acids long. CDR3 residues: CASSIAGARHHEQFF. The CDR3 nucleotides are TGTGCCAGTAGTATCGCGGGAGCCCGGCATCATGAGCAGTTCTTC.

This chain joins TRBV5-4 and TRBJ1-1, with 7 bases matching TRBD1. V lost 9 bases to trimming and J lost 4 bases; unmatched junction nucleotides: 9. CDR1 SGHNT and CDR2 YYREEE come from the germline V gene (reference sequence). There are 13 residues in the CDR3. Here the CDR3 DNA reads TGTGCCATTCAAAGACCAGGGGGCACTGAAGCTTTCTTT. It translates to CAIQRPGGTEAFF.

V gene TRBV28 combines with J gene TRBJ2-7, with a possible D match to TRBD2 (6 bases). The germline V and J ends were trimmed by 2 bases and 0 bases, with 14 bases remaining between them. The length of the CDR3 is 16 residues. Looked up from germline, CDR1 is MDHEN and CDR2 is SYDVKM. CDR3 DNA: TGTGCCAGCAGTTTAGGAGGGAACAGCTACTCCTACGAGCAGTACTTC. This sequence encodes CASSLGGNSYSYEQYF.

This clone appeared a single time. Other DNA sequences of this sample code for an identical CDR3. The CDR3 sequence: CASSTGTGSYEQYF. The CDR3 bases are TGTGCCAGCAGTACCGGGACAGGGTCTTATGAGCAGTACTTC. The chain uses TRBV27 and TRBJ2-7; 9 bases agree with TRBD1. The CDR3 covers 14 residues. The germline gives CDR1 MNHEY, CDR2 SMNVEV (reference sequence). The junction had 9 bases not matched to a gene; V was cut back by 5 bases and J by 7 bases.

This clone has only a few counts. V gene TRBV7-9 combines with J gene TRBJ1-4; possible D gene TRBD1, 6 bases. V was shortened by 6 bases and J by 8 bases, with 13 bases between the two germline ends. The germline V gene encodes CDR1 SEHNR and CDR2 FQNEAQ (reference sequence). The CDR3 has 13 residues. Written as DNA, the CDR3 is TGTGCCAGCAGTTCAACAGGGTTCGAAAAACTGTTTTTT. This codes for CASSSTGFEKLFF.

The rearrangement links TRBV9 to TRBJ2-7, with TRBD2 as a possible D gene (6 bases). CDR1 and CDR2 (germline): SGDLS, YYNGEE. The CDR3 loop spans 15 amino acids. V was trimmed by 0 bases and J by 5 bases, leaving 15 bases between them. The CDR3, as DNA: TGTGCCAGCAGCGTAGGGTCCGCTAGCGTCGACGAGCAGTACTTC. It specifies CASSVGSASVDEQYF.

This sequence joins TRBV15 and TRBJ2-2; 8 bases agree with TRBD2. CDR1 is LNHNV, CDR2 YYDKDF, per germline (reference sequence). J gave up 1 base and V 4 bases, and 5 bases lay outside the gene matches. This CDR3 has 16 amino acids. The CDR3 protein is CATSIPGLGNTGELFF. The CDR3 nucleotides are TGTGCCACCAGCATACCGGGACTAGGGAACACCGGGGAGCTGTTTTTT.

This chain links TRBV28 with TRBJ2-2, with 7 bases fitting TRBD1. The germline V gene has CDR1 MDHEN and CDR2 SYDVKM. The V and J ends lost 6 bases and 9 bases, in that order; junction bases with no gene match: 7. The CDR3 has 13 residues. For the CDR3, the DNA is TGTGCCAGCAGACGGACAGGCGTGTGGGAGCTGTTTTTT. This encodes CASRRTGVWELFF.

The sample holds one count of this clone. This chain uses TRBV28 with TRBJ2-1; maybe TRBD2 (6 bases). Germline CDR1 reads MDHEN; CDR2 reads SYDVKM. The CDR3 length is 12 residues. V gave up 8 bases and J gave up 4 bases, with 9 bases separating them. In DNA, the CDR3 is TGTGCCAGCGGACGGGGGTACAATGAGCAGTTCTTC. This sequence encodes CASGRGYNEQFF.

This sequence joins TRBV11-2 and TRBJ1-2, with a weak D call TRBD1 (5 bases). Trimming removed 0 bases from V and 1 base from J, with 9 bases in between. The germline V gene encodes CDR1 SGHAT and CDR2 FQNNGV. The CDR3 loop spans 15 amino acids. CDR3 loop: CASSLELQDNYGYTF. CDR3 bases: TGTGCCAGCAGCTTAGAGTTACAGGATAACTATGGCTACACCTTC.

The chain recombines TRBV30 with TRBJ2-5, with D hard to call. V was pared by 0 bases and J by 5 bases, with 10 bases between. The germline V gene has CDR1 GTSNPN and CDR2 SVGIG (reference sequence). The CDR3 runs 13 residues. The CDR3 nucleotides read TGTGCCTGGAGTGTATGGGTTGGGGAGACCCAGTACTTC. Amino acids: CAWSVWVGETQYF.

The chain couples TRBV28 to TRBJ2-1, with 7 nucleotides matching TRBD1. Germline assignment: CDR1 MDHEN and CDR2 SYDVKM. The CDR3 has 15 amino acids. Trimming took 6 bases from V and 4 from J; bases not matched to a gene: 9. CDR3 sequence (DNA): TGTGCCAGCAGGGGCCCCTTGGACAGGTACAATGAGCAGTTCTTC. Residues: CASRGPLDRYNEQFF.

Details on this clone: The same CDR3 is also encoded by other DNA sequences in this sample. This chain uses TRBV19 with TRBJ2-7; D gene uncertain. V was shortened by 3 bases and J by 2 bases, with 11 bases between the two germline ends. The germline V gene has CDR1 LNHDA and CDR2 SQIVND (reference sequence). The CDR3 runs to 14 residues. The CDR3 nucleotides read TGTGCCAGTAGTATCTCCGGGTCACCCTACGAGCAGTACTTC. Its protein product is CASSISGSPYEQYF.

CDR3 sequence reads: CATTGGQREKLFF. The CDR3 DNA follows: TGTGCCACCACAGGGGGTCAGAGGGAAAAACTGTTTTTT. The chain has TRBV2 and TRBJ1-4; 8 positions agree with TRBD1. The germline V gene has CDR1 SNHLY and CDR2 FYNNEI. V was pared by 10 bases and J by 8 bases, with 9 bases of the junction left unmatched. This CDR3 has 13 residues.

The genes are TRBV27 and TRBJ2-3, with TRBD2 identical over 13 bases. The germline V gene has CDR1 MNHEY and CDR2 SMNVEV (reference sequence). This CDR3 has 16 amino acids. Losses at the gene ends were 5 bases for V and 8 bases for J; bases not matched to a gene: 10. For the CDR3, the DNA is TGTGCCAGCAGTCTTTTACTAGCGGGAGGGCCGGTTACGCAGTATTTT. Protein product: CASSLLLAGGPVTQYF.

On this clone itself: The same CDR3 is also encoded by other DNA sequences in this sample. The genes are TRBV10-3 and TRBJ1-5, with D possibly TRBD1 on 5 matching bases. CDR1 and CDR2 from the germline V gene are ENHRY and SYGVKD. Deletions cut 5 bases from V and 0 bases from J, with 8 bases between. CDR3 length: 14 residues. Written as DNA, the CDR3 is TGTGCCATCAGTCAGGGTGGTAGCAATCAGCCCCAGCATTTT. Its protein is CAISQGGSNQPQHF.

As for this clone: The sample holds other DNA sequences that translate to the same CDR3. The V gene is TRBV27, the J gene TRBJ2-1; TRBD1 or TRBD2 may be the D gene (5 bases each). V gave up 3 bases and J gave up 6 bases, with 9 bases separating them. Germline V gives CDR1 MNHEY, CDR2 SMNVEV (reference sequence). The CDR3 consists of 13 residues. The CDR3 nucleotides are TGTGCCAGCAGTTTGGTTGGGGGCAATGAGCAGTTCTTC. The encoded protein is CASSLVGGNEQFF.

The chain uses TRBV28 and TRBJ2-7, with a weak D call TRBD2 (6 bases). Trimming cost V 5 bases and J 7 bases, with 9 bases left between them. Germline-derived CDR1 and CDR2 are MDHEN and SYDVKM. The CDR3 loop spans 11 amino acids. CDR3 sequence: CASSPGLEQYF. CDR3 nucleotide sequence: TGTGCCAGCAGTCCCGGACTAGAGCAGTACTTC.